A selection of T cell receptor beta chains follows, all from one sample in a study of cytomegalovirus exposure and HLA in healthy donors. Sequencing used immunoSEQ multiplex PCR; TCRdb keeps in-frame clones, though not all of them. The data hold about 100,000 clones, with roughly 82% observed a single time. The sample comprised PBMCs. The receptors derive from a male donor in good health and CMV-seronegative. Each CDR3 is given with its conserved first and last residue. Fields, in order: clone size, J gene, D gene, V gene, CDR3 DNA, CDR3 protein. D genes are given only for firm matches. Not every row has a clone size; where given, it reads once, few, many or a size class.

NA,TRBJ2-3,NA,TRBV28,TGTGCCAGCAGTTTCAGGGCAGGTGATGATACGCAGTATTTT,CASSFRAGDDTQYF
NA,TRBJ2-2,NA,TRBV28,TGTGCCAGCAGTTTATCGGGTGCGGCCGCGAACACCGGGGAGCTGTTTTTT,CASSLSGAAANTGELFF
NA,TRBJ2-7,TRBD2,TRBV25-1,TGTGCCAGCAGTCGATTGCTTGTCGTGGGGACTAGTCTTTCCGAGCAGTACTTC,CASSRLLVVGTSLSEQYF
NA,TRBJ1-1,NA,TRBV4-2,TGTGCCAGCAGCCAGGGTTACGGGAGTGAAGCTTTCTTT,CASSQGYGSEAFF
NA,TRBJ2-7,NA,TRBV7-2,TGTGCCAGCAGCTCCCGACAGGACGCCTACGAGCAGTACTTC,CASSSRQDAYEQYF
few,TRBJ1-5,NA,TRBV30,TGTGCCTGGAGTTTACAGAGCAATCAGCCCCAGCATTTT,CAWSLQSNQPQHF
NA,TRBJ2-1,NA,TRBV21-1,TGTGCCAGCAGCAAAGTTGGAGCCTTACTACGAGCGGAGCGCCAGGATGAGCAGTTCTTC,CASSKVGALLRAERQDEQFF
few,TRBJ1-2,TRBD1,TRBV2,TGTGCCAGCAGCGCCGGGACAGGCTACTATGGCTACACCTTC,CASSAGTGYYGYTF
NA,TRBJ2-1,NA,TRBV10-3,TGTGCCATCAGTGTGCGGGCCAACTCCTACAATGAGCAGTTCTTC,CAISVRANSYNEQFF
NA,TRBJ2-7,NA,TRBV5-6,TGTGCCAGCAGCTTGCAGGTAGCCTACGAGCAGTACTTC,CASSLQVAYEQYF
once,TRBJ1-2,NA,TRBV29-1,TGCAGCGTTGTAAGGGGGAACTATGGCTACACCTTC,CSVVRGNYGYTF
NA,TRBJ1-6,NA,TRBV27,TGTGCCAGCAGTTTAGGCGGTAATTCCCCCCTCCACTTT,CASSLGGNSPLHF
NA,TRBJ1-2,TRBD1,TRBV6-5,TGTGCCAGCAGTCTGGGACAGGGGGCAGATGGCTACACCTTC,CASSLGQGADGYTF
once,TRBJ1-5,TRBD1,TRBV7-6,TGTGCCAGCAGCTTAGCCGGTACAGGGGTAGGCAATCAGCCCCAGCATTTT,CASSLAGTGVGNQPQHF
NA,TRBJ2-5,TRBD1,TRBV6-4,TGTGCCAGCAGTCGGACAGGGCAGGGAGAGACCCAGTACTTC,CASSRTGQGETQYF
NA,TRBJ2-1,TRBD2,TRBV19,TGTGCCAGTAGTTTGGCCGGGACTAGCTATGAGCAGTTCTTC,CASSLAGTSYEQFF
NA,TRBJ2-1,TRBD2,TRBV6-5,TGTGCCAGCAGTTACCCTGGGGGGGATGAGCAGTTCTTC,CASSYPGGDEQFF
NA,TRBJ2-5,TRBD2,TRBV5-4,TGTGCCAGCGGGTCAGCGGGAGTTTTACGAGAGACCCAGTACTTC,CASGSAGVLRETQYF
NA,TRBJ2-1,NA,TRBV6-5,TGTGCCAGCAGTTGGAGAGGGACCTACAATGAGCAGTTCTTC,CASSWRGTYNEQFF
NA,TRBJ1-4,TRBD1,TRBV15,TGTGCCACCAGCAGCGGGACAGGGGGGAGGGAAAAACTGTTTTTT,CATSSGTGGREKLFF
NA,TRBJ2-1,TRBD2,TRBV6-5,TGTGCCAGCAGTACCCTAGCGGGAACAAATGAGCAGTTCTTC,CASSTLAGTNEQFF
NA,TRBJ1-2,NA,TRBV28,TGTGCCAGCAGTTTCAGGGGCTATGGCTACACCTTC,CASSFRGYGYTF
few,TRBJ2-1,TRBD2,TRBV9,TGTGCCAGCAGCGTAGATAGCGGGAGATACAATGAGCAGTTCTTC,CASSVDSGRYNEQFF
once,TRBJ1-2,TRBD1,TRBV6-6,TGTGCCAGCAGTTCGGGGACAGGGGGCTCAAGCTATGGCTACACCTTC,CASSSGTGGSSYGYTF
once,TRBJ2-3,NA,TRBV7-2,TGTGCCAGCAGCGCCAACGTCGGGGATACGCAGTATTTT,CASSANVGDTQYF
NA,TRBJ2-3,TRBD2,TRBV11-2,TGTGCCAGCAGCCTAACCGGGACTAGCAATAGCACAGATACGCAGTATTTT,CASSLTGTSNSTDTQYF
NA,TRBJ2-7,TRBD1,TRBV4-1,TGCGCCAGCAGCCAAGATCACGGTCAGGGGGCCTACGAGCAGTACTTC,CASSQDHGQGAYEQYF
NA,TRBJ1-2,NA,TRBV5-1,TGCGCCAGCAGCGAGATAACAGGGAACTATGGCTACACCTTC,CASSEITGNYGYTF
once,TRBJ1-5,NA,TRBV28,TGTGCCAGCAGTTTACCATCCGGGAACTTCAATCAGCCCCAGCATTTT,CASSLPSGNFNQPQHF
NA,TRBJ2-1,TRBD1,TRBV5-8,TGTGCCAGCACCACCGGGACAGGATATTACAATGAGCAGTTCTTC,CASTTGTGYYNEQFF
NA,TRBJ2-5,NA,TRBV7-3,TGTGCCAGCAGCTTAACGGGGGAGGCTGGAGAGACCCAGTACTTC,CASSLTGEAGETQYF
NA,TRBJ2-1,TRBD2,TRBV6-6,TGTGCCAGCAGAAAGGGACTAGCGGGAGAGAATGAGCAGTTCTTC,CASRKGLAGENEQFF
once,TRBJ2-3,TRBD1,TRBV6-1,TGTGCCAGCAGTGAAGGGGGACAGCCAGATACGCAGTATTTT,CASSEGGQPDTQYF
NA,TRBJ2-7,TRBD2,TRBV4-1,TGCGCCAGCAGCCTCGAGACTTCTAGCGGGAGCCGTCAGCAGTACTTC,CASSLETSSGSRQQYF
NA,TRBJ2-1,TRBD2,TRBV19,TGTGCCAGCAGCCGCGGGGGGCTTGAGCAGTTCTTC,CASSRGGLEQFF
once,TRBJ2-3,NA,TRBV7-9,TGTGCCAGCAGCCCACCGTTACGGGGTCCTTCAGATACGCAGTATTTT,CASSPPLRGPSDTQYF
once,TRBJ2-3,TRBD2,TRBV4-1,TGCGCCAGCAGCCGCGTCGGGAGGACCCATTCCGGAGATACGCAGTATTTT,CASSRVGRTHSGDTQYF
few,TRBJ1-5,NA,TRBV10-3,TGTGCCATCAGTGAAGGGGGGGCAGGGGTCAGCAATCAGCCCCAGCATTTT,CAISEGGAGVSNQPQHF
NA,TRBJ2-7,TRBD2,TRBV28,TGTGCCAGCAGTAACTCTAGCGGCTACGAGCAGTACTTC,CASSNSSGYEQYF
NA,TRBJ2-4,TRBD2,TRBV9,TGTGCCAGCAGCACAAATCCCGGGGGGGCAGCCAAAAACATTCAGTACTTC,CASSTNPGGAAKNIQYF
once,TRBJ1-2,NA,TRBV6-6,TGTGCCAGCAGTTACTCTAGGTCAAGGGAGGACTACACCTTC,CASSYSRSREDYTF
NA,TRBJ2-1,TRBD2,TRBV29-1,TGCAGCGCACGCCTAGCGGGATCGGATGAGCAGTTCTTC,CSARLAGSDEQFF